Many counts were recorded for the clone carrying this T cell receptor beta chain. What it recognizes is unknown. MiXCR, run by TCRdb on the 5' RACE reads, gives a single entry per CDR3 protein. The sample consists of 500,000 to 650,000 distinct CDR3 sequences, 5.3% of them appearing once. The sample originates from a study of CD8 T cells in ankylosing spondylitis. Study outcomes and limitations: Disease-linked clones had a CD8+ phenotype and relatively low frequency in peripheral blood. What appeared characteristic of ankylosing spondylitis blood was a TCR beta motif of eight highly homologous variants. Disease-associated clones were reportedly significantly overrepresented in matched ankylosing spondylitis synovial fluid.

V lost 3 bases and J lost 3, with 9 bases in between. Germline CDR1 and CDR2: ENHRY and SYGVKD. This CDR3 has 13 residues. This TCR was recovered from a male donor with ankylosing spondylitis. V and J are TRBV10-3 and TRBJ2-7; tentative D call: TRBD1 (5 bases). The sequenced sample consisted of blood, either unsorted or a sorted T cell fraction (not recorded which). CDR3 residues: CAISDRRGYEQYF. Here the CDR3 DNA reads TGTGCCATCAGTGATCGAAGGGGCTACGAGCAGTACTTC.